The next 17 T cell receptor beta chains were all read from a single sample in a study of molecular identifiers for immune sequencing clone quantification. TCRdb re-derived calls from the PCR reads in MiXCR, one entry per CDR3 protein. The sample has about 640,000 distinct CDR3 sequences, approximately 20% seen once. Sequencing was performed on naive CD8+ T cells from blood, with Jurkat cell RNA spiked in. The subset: FACS-sorted CD8+CD4-CCR7+CD45RA+ naive T cells. The receptor source for this set is a human donor in good health. Some libraries in this study had Jurkat cell RNA spiked in.

This clonotype was detected many times. V and J are TRBV5-1 and TRBJ1-4; no clear D gene. The V gene lost 4 bases and the J gene lost 5 bases, with 18 bases spanning the gap. This CDR3 contains 16 residues. Looked up from germline, CDR1 is SGHRS and CDR2 is YFSETQ. CDR3 loop: CASSTSGWERNEKLFF. Written as DNA, the CDR3 is TGCGCCAGCAGCACCAGCGGCTGGGAAAGGAATGAAAAACTGTTTTTT.

This clonotype was counted many times. The CDR3: CSVGVTSTDTQYF. The DNA for the CDR3 is TGCAGCGTTGGGGTAACCAGCACAGATACGCAGTATTTT. This sequence joins TRBV29-1 and TRBJ2-3; the D is unclear. CDR3 length equals 13 residues. The ends were cut back, 4 bases at V and 0 bases at J, with 8 bases in the middle. CDR1 SQVTM and CDR2 ANQGSEA come from the germline V gene.

This clonotype has only a few counts. The chain employs TRBV14 and TRBJ2-5, with 10 bases matching TRBD2. The CDR3 runs 15 residues. Germline V gene data show CDR1 as SGHDN and CDR2 as FVKESK. V lost 2 bases, J lost 5 bases, and 5 bases stayed unmatched. DNA of the CDR3: TGTGCCAGCAGCCAAATTAGCGGGGGGTCGGAGACCCAGTACTTC. This codes for CASSQISGGSETQYF.

The rearrangement joins TRBV11-2 to TRBJ2-1, with D hard to call. The CDR3 extends over 13 amino acids. The germline V gene has CDR1 SGHAT and CDR2 FQNNGV. V gave up 5 bases and J gave up 8 bases, with 13 bases separating them. The CDR3 is CASSPPLEDEQFF. The CDR3 region has the DNA TGTGCCAGCAGCCCCCCGCTAGAGGATGAGCAGTTCTTC.

The rearrangement links TRBV27 to TRBJ2-7; 10 nucleotides match TRBD2. CDR3 size: 16 residues. V dropped 5 bases and J dropped 3; count of bases not matched to a gene: 10. Germline V lookup: CDR1 MNHEY, CDR2 SMNVEV (reference sequence). For the CDR3, the DNA is TGTGCCAGCAGTACCTTAGCGGGAGGCCCCCTCTACGAGCAGTACTTC. Amino acids: CASSTLAGGPLYEQYF.

This clonotype has at least ten counts. The chain joins TRBV6-5 to TRBJ1-1, with D maybe TRBD1 (5 bases). CDR1 is MNHEY, CDR2 SVGAGI, per germline. The CDR3 consists of 15 residues. V gave up 4 bases and J gave up 1 base, with 13 bases separating them. CDR3 bases: TGTGCCAGCAGTTTACTGGACACACCGAACACTGAAGCTTTCTTT. This codes for CASSLLDTPNTEAFF.

The rearrangement joins TRBV4-2 to TRBJ2-2; 9 bases align to TRBD2. Germline V gives CDR1 LGHNA, CDR2 YNFKEQ. This CDR3 is 19 amino acids long. With V trimmed by 0 bases and J by 1 base, 9 bases remained unmatched. CDR3 residues: CASSQDLFELAGNTGELFF. CDR3 nucleotides: TGTGCCAGCAGCCAAGATCTCTTTGAACTAGCGGGGAACACCGGGGAGCTGTTTTTT.

Remarks on this clonotype: Germline is not matched at one junction end, which may reflect a read error. The rearrangement joins TRBV4-3 to TRBJ2-7, with TRBD2 matching 11 bases. The germline gives CDR1 LGHNA, CDR2 YSLEER. This CDR3 is 15 amino acids long. For the CDR3, the DNA is TGCGTCAGCAGCCAGGGGACTAGCGGAATCTACGAGCAGTACTTC. It translates to CVSSQGTSGIYEQYF.

Concerning this clonotype: This may be a read error, as it is one base from a much larger clone. The J gene is TRBJ2-2, the V gene TRBV7-3; a weak D match, TRBD2 (6 bases). The V gene lost 8 bases and the J gene lost 13 bases, with 26 bases spanning the gap. The length of the CDR3 is 15 residues. Germline V lookup: CDR1 SGHTA, CDR2 FQGTGA. This chain's CDR3 is CASGRRTTDGTWLFF. The CDR3 DNA reads as TGTGCCAGCGGCCGACGGACTACCGACGGCACGTGGCTGTTTTTT.

V is TRBV4-3 and J is TRBJ1-1, with D uncertain. Germline CDR1 is LGHNA and CDR2 is YSLEER. V lost 3 bases and J 7 bases, leaving 12 bases between the germline ends. There are 13 residues in the CDR3. In DNA, the CDR3 is TGCGCCAGCAGCCATGGAACTTGGGGTGAAGCTTTCTTT. Its translation is CASSHGTWGEAFF.

This clonotype has ten or more counts. The genes are TRBV27 and TRBJ2-3, with 7 bases fitting TRBD1. In germline, CDR1 is MNHEY, CDR2 SMNVEV (reference sequence). The ends lost 5 bases at V and 4 bases at J; junction bases unmatched: 9. The CDR3 spans 15 residues. The CDR3 spells CASSRYRGVADTQYF. The CDR3, as DNA: TGTGCCAGCAGTCGGTACAGGGGAGTGGCAGATACGCAGTATTTT.

V and J are TRBV10-3 and TRBJ2-3; 13 positions agree with TRBD2. V shed 7 bases and J 6 bases; nucleotides not matched to a gene: 10. The CDR3 is 16 amino acids. Germline CDR1 ENHRY, CDR2 SYGVKD. The CDR3 sequence is CAIKLELAGGGDTQYF. CDR3 coding DNA: TGTGCCATCAAGTTGGAACTAGCGGGAGGGGGTGATACGCAGTATTTT.

With regard to this clonotype: The missing conserved phenylalanine or tryptophan at the end of this CDR3 makes a read error likely. This chain uses TRBV12-3 or TRBV12-4 with TRBJ2-5, with D possibly being TRBD2 (5 bases). CDR3 length equals 15 residues. The V gene lost 2 bases and the J gene lost 1 base, with 11 bases spanning the gap. In DNA form, the CDR3 reads TGTGCCAGCAGTTTATTAACAAGCGGCCAAGAGACCCAGTACCTC. Translating gives CASSLLTSGQETQYL.

There are a few counts of this clonotype. This chain links TRBV13 with TRBJ2-7; 8 bases match TRBD2. V dropped 2 bases and J dropped 2; count of bases not matched to a gene: 8. Germline CDR1 is PRHDT and CDR2 is FYEKMQ (reference sequence). The CDR3 extends over 16 amino acids. The CDR3: CASSLKSVAGPYEQYF. The DNA for the CDR3 is TGTGCCAGCAGCTTAAAGTCGGTAGCGGGACCCTACGAGCAGTACTTC.

Note on this clonotype: The CDR3 does not close with the conserved phenylalanine or tryptophan, likely indicating a read error. The chain employs TRBV6-2 or TRBV6-3 and TRBJ2-4; D may be TRBD1 (5 bases). Trimming left V 6 bases short and J 7 bases short, with 16 bases between. This CDR3 spans 14 amino acids. In germline, CDR1 is MNHEY, CDR2 SVGEGT. The CDR3 DNA reads TGTGCCAGCAGCTCGTCTAACAGGATGAACATTCAGTACTAC. This encodes CASSSSNRMNIQYY.

Many counts were recorded for this clonotype. This chain uses TRBV28 with TRBJ2-7, with D hard to call. The CDR3 is 14 residues long. The V end was cut by 3 bases, the J end by 0 bases, with 9 bases between. Per germline, CDR1 MDHEN and CDR2 SYDVKM. Written as DNA, the CDR3 is TGTGCCAGCAGTTTCGGTCCTCGCTCCTACGAGCAGTACTTC. It translates to CASSFGPRSYEQYF.

The gene calls are TRBV3-1 and TRBJ1-2; no reliable D call. The CDR3 has 15 residues. Germline loops: CDR1 LGHDT, CDR2 YNNKEL (reference sequence). Trimming shortened V by 0 bases and J by 2 bases, and 10 bases separated the two germline ends. DNA of the CDR3: TGTGCCAGCAGCCAAGATTTAGCTTGGAACTATGGCTACACCTTC. This gives the protein CASSQDLAWNYGYTF. The full variable domain, in which reference TRBV3-1 and TRBJ1-2 provide the parts outside the CDR3, is DTAVSQTPKYLVTQMGNDKSIKCEQNLGHDTMYWYKQDSKKFLKIMFSYNNKELIINETVPNRFSPKSPDKAHLNLHINSLELGDSAVYFCASSQDLAWNYGYTFGSGTRLTVV.